This TCR beta chain originates from a study of blood T cell repertoires in COVID-19. The table came from immunoSEQ multiplex PCR; TCRdb's copy has only in-frame clones and leaves some out. The sample includes roughly 260,000 clones, approximately 90% of them seen just once. This CDR3 has 15 residues. The germline gives CDR1 SGHRS, CDR2 YFSETQ. V was cut by 0 bases and J by 4 bases, with 11 bases left in between. The clonotype comes from a man aged 55 to 70 who had recovered from COVID-19. The V call is TRBV5-1, the J call TRBJ1-5; D possibly corresponds to TRBD1 (6 bases). The sequencing sample was made of peripheral blood. In nucleotides, the CDR3 is TGCGCCAGCAGCTTGGGGACAGCGATAAATCAGCCCCAGCATTTT. Translation gives CASSLGTAINQPQHF.